What follows are 18 T cell receptor beta chains derived from one specimen sequenced in a study of shared clonotypes between healthy human individuals. Sequencing used immunoSEQ multiplex PCR; TCRdb keeps in-frame clones, though not all of them. This table has some 600,000 clones, approximately 96% appearing once. Naive CD8 cells, CD45RO-negative and positively selected for CCR7, excluded terminally differentiated effector memory CD45RA+ cells. The source material was naive CD8+ T cells sorted from blood. The receptors here all came from a woman aged 25 to 45 in good health.

The chain employs TRBV7-9 and TRBJ1-2; no reliable D call. The CDR3 runs to 14 residues. The V gene lost 5 bases and the J gene lost 3 bases, with 13 bases spanning the gap. CDR1 and CDR2 from the germline V gene are SEHNR and FQNEAQ (reference sequence). CDR3 DNA sequence: TGTGCCAGCAGCGGGAGTGCCGGCCACTATGGCTACACCTTC. The encoded protein is CASSGSAGHYGYTF.

The V call is TRBV2, the J call TRBJ1-5, with D perhaps matching TRBD1 (5 bases). Germline loops: CDR1 SNHLY, CDR2 FYNNEI. Deletions cut 4 bases from V and 9 bases from J, with 7 bases between. There are 11 residues in the CDR3. The CDR3 DNA reads as TGTGCCAGCAGTGCAGGGATGCCCCAGCATTTT. Residues: CASSAGMPQHF.

The chain is built from TRBV21-1 and TRBJ2-7; the table names TRBD2, a call not compared with the DNA. TRBV21-1 is deemed a pseudogene. CDR3 length: 13 residues. In DNA, the CDR3 is TGTGCCAGCAGCAAGTTCACTTTCTACGAGCAGTACTTC. This gives the protein CASSKFTFYEQYF.

The chain links TRBV15 to TRBJ1-1, with a weak D call TRBD1 (6 bases). The V gene lost 4 bases and the J gene lost 4 bases, with 13 bases spanning the gap. Germline V CDR1 and CDR2: LNHNV, YYDKDF (reference sequence). CDR3 length: 14 residues. For the CDR3, the DNA is TGTGCCACCAGCAAGGGGGGGCAGGGCACTGAAGCTTTCTTT. This encodes CATSKGGQGTEAFF.

The chain uses TRBV5-4 and TRBJ2-7, with 10 positions matching TRBD2. The CDR3 is 14 residues long. The V and J ends lost 5 bases and 7 bases, in that order; junction bases with no gene match: 9. Germline assignment: CDR1 SGHNT and CDR2 YYREEE (reference sequence). DNA of the CDR3: TGTGCCAGCAGAGGGGCTAGCGGGAGAGGTGAGCAGTACTTC. It codes for CASRGASGRGEQYF.

The chain recombines TRBV19 with TRBJ2-7; D is ambiguous. The CDR3 consists of 12 residues. Germline values: CDR1 LNHDA, CDR2 SQIVND (reference sequence). Trimming removed 5 bases from V and 2 bases from J, with 7 bases in between. The CDR3 protein is CASSFDTYEQYF. DNA for the CDR3: TGTGCCAGTAGTTTTGACACCTACGAGCAGTACTTC. The whole variable domain, filled in from reference TRBV19 and TRBJ2-7, reads DGGITQSPKYLFRKEGQNVTLSCEQNLNHDAMYWYRQDPGQGLRLIYYSQIVNDFQKGDIAEGYSVSREKKESFPLTVTSAQKNPTAFYLCASSFDTYEQYFGPGTRLTVT.

Of note for this clone: This specimen includes other DNA sequences encoding the same CDR3. The V call is TRBV7-9, the J call TRBJ2-7, with 10 bases identical to TRBD1. Germline CDR1 and CDR2: SEHNR and FQNEAQ (reference sequence). This CDR3 comprises 14 residues. Trimming at V came to 4 bases and at J to 3 bases, leaving 3 bases not matched to a gene. The CDR3 region is CASSSWDRGYEQYF. The CDR3 coding sequence is TGTGCCAGCAGCTCTTGGGACAGGGGCTACGAGCAGTACTTC. Full variable domain (remainder filled in from reference TRBV7-9 and TRBJ2-7): DTGVSQNPRHKITKRGQNVTFRCDPISEHNRLYWYRQTLGQGPEFLTYFQNEAQLEKSRLLSDRFSAERPKGSFSTLEIQRTEQGDSAMYLCASSSWDRGYEQYFGPGTRLTVT.

The V call is TRBV30, the J call TRBJ2-1, with D maybe TRBD2 (6 bases). Trimming pared 0 bases from V and 6 bases from J, leaving 9 bases between. CDR1 is GTSNPN and CDR2 is SVGIG in the germline V gene (reference sequence). This CDR3 has 13 residues. In DNA, the CDR3 is TGTGCCTGGAGTGTGTTAGCGGCCAATGAGCAGTTCTTC. It translates to CAWSVLAANEQFF.

As for this clone: Relative to the germline gene, one junction end is altered; a read error may explain this. The J gene is TRBJ1-5, the V gene TRBV28, with D perhaps TRBD1 (6 bases). This CDR3 spans 16 amino acids. CDR1 and CDR2 from the germline V gene are MDHEN and SYDVKM. The CDR3 protein is CASSTPRRGPPQSQHF. Here the CDR3 DNA reads TGTGCCAGCAGTACCCCGCGACGGGGGCCGCCTCAGTCCCAGCATTTT. The complete variable domain, with remaining parts taken from reference TRBV28 and TRBJ1-5, reads DVKVTQSSRYLVKRTGEKVFLECVQDMDHENMFWYRQDPGLGLRLIYFSYDVKMKEKGDIPEGYSVSREKKERFSLILESASTNQTSMYLCASSTPRRGPPQSQHFGDGTRLSIL.

The V gene is TRBV7-9, the J gene TRBJ1-6, with 7 bases that match TRBD1. V gave up 5 bases and J gave up 3 bases; unmatched junction bases: 1. CDR1 SEHNR and CDR2 FQNEAQ come from the germline V gene (reference sequence). The CDR3 sequence is 14 residues long. CDR3 sequence: CASSTGDYNSPLHF. CDR3 DNA sequence: TGTGCCAGCAGCACAGGGGACTATAATTCACCCCTCCACTTT.

DNA for the CDR3: TGTGCCAGCAGCTTGGAAGCGGGAACATGGGAGACCCAGTACTTC. Translated: CASSLEAGTWETQYF. The chain links TRBV7-6 to TRBJ2-5; TRBD2 matches 7 bases. CDR3 size: 15 residues. V lost 3 bases to trimming and J lost 5 bases; unmatched junction nucleotides: 9. Germline V gene lookup returns CDR1 SGHVS and CDR2 FNYEAQ.

Here the CDR3 reads CASSLGVGDGYTF. The CDR3 region has the DNA TGTGCCAGCAGCTTAGGCGTGGGGGATGGCTACACCTTC. The chain is built from TRBV7-9 and TRBJ1-2, with D possibly being TRBD1 (5 bases). The germline V gene has CDR1 SEHNR and CDR2 FQNEAQ (reference sequence). With 1 base removed from V and 6 bases from J, the gap between germline ends came to 9 bases. CDR3 length: 13 residues.

V and J are TRBV15 and TRBJ2-1, with 9 positions matching TRBD2. J lost 6 bases, V lost 8 bases, and 14 bases had no gene match. There are 16 residues in the CDR3. The germline CDR1 and CDR2 sequences are LNHNV and YYDKDF (reference sequence). CDR3 DNA: TGTGCCACCGGCATTATTGGCGGGAGGGTCCTCAATGAGCAGTTCTTC. It is translated as CATGIIGGRVLNEQFF.

This chain connects TRBV5-6 to TRBJ2-5; D is unclear. Trimming stripped 2 bases from V and 2 bases from J, with 13 bases between. CDR3 length: 15 residues. In germline, CDR1 is SGHDT, CDR2 YYEEEE. The CDR3: CASSFWRKLQETQYF. DNA of the CDR3: TGTGCCAGCAGCTTTTGGCGTAAATTACAAGAGACCCAGTACTTC. Complete variable domain (other parts from reference TRBV5-6 and TRBJ2-5): DAGVTQSPTHLIKTRGQQVTLRCSPKSGHDTVSWYQQALGQGPQFIFQYYEEEERQRGNFPDRFSGHQFPNYSSELNVNALLLGDSALYLCASSFWRKLQETQYFGPGTRLLVL.

The gene calls are TRBV27 and TRBJ2-3; D might be TRBD1 (5 bases). The length of the CDR3 is 15 residues. Trimming shortened V by 4 bases and J by 7 bases, and 18 bases separated the two germline ends. Germline V gene sequence: CDR1 MNHEY, CDR2 SMNVEV (reference sequence). The CDR3 sequence: CASSSGSRVRNTQYF. The CDR3 DNA is TGTGCCAGCAGTTCAGGAAGCAGGGTCAGAAATACGCAGTATTTT.

V and J are TRBV28 and TRBJ1-2; D is ambiguous. The CDR3 extends over 16 amino acids. CDR1 is MDHEN and CDR2 is SYDVKM in the germline V gene. V was clipped by 5 bases and J by 5 bases, with 21 bases between them. The CDR3 spells CASSPNWLQKRYGYTF. CDR3 DNA: TGTGCCAGCAGTCCTAACTGGCTACAGAAGAGGTATGGCTACACCTTC.

This chain uses TRBV28 with TRBJ1-1; tentatively, D is TRBD1 (5 bases). Trimming took off 3 bases at V and 3 bases at J, with 14 bases between the two ends. The CDR3 has 15 amino acids. Germline CDR1 MDHEN, CDR2 SYDVKM. The DNA for the CDR3 is TGTGCCAGCAGTTTGGGGGGAGCGTGGGACACTGAAGCTTTCTTT. This codes for CASSLGGAWDTEAFF.

V gene TRBV11-2 combines with J gene TRBJ1-1; the D gene is possibly TRBD1 (5 bases). CDR1 SGHAT and CDR2 FQNNGV come from the germline V gene. This CDR3 is built from 13 residues. Trimming removed 0 bases from V and 6 bases from J, with 8 bases in between. This chain's CDR3 is CASSLEGVSEAFF. CDR3 in DNA: TGTGCCAGCAGCTTAGAGGGGGTTTCTGAAGCTTTCTTT.